Given below is one T cell receptor (beta chain) in context. Germline V lookup: CDR1 GTSNPN, CDR2 SVGIG (reference sequence). The CDR3 runs 13 residues. Trimming shortened V by 7 bases and J by 5 bases, and 15 bases separated the two germline ends. The data were taken from a study of blood T cell repertoires in COVID-19. Sequencing was performed with immunoSEQ multiplex PCR; in TCRdb, only in-frame clones are kept and a portion is missing. The sample shows some 200,000 clones, about nine tenths of them seen only once. The receptor comes from a man at least 80 years old with acute or convalescent COVID-19. Sequencing was done on a sample of peripheral blood. The chain links TRBV30 to TRBJ1-5, with D possibly matching TRBD1 (5 bases). CDR3 coding DNA: TGTGCCTCGGGGGTCGGGGGTGATCAGCCCCAGCATTTT. Translating it yields CASGVGGDQPQHF.